A single sample is the source of the 8 T cell receptor beta chains below, sequenced in a study of blood T cell repertoires in COVID-19. The assay was immunoSEQ multiplex PCR, and TCRdb's table has in-frame clones only and misses some. Seen here are roughly 700,000 clones, 75% to 90% observed once, and the top ten hold 0.2% to 0.3%. Sequences were obtained from peripheral blood. All receptors derive from a woman between 18 and 29 years old with acute or convalescent COVID-19.

The chain joins TRBV6-5 to TRBJ1-2; D may be TRBD1 (5 bases). Germline CDR1 MNHEY, CDR2 SVGAGI. The CDR3 consists of 14 residues. V shed 8 bases and J shed 2 bases, with 15 bases lying between them. The CDR3 region has the DNA TGTGCCAGCGCCCGTGGCAGGGCCAACTATGGCTACACCTTC. As protein: CASARGRANYGYTF.

This chain joins TRBV6-5 and TRBJ2-5; 7 bases map to TRBD1. CDR3 length: 12 residues. V was pared by 9 bases and J by 4 bases, with 5 bases of the junction left unmatched. Germline V gene sequence: CDR1 MNHEY, CDR2 SVGAGI. CDR3 sequence (DNA): TGTGCCAGGAGGGGGCTCGGAGAGACCCAGTACTTC. Translation: CARRGLGETQYF.

The chain joins TRBV6-1 to TRBJ1-2, with TRBD1 as a possible D gene (5 bases). Germline V CDR1 and CDR2: MNHNS, SASEGT. The germline V and J ends were trimmed by 0 bases and 2 bases, with 16 bases remaining between them. The CDR3 contains 17 residues. The CDR3 sequence is CASSEAFTSGGNYGYTF. The CDR3 DNA follows: TGTGCCAGCAGTGAAGCTTTTACTAGCGGGGGAAACTATGGCTACACCTTC.

The CDR3 is CASSAEQGAKEEQYF. In nucleotides, the CDR3 is TGTGCCAGCAGCGCAGAACAGGGGGCAAAGGAGGAGCAGTACTTC. The rearrangement joins TRBV7-8 to TRBJ2-7; 9 bases match TRBD1. The germline CDR1 and CDR2 sequences are SGHVS and FQNEAQ. With 5 bases clipped from V and 7 bases from J, the junction kept 12 bases outside the gene matches. CDR3 length equals 15 residues.

The rearrangement joins TRBV30 to TRBJ1-2, with 9 bases fitting TRBD1. The CDR3 consists of 12 residues. Per the germline V gene, CDR1 is GTSNPN and CDR2 is SVGIG (reference sequence). Germline trimming cut 1 base from V and 8 bases from J; bases unmatched to any gene: 2. CDR3 DNA sequence: TGTGCCTGGAGTGGAGGACAGGGGGGCTACACCTTC. This sequence encodes CAWSGGQGGYTF.

This clone occurred once. The chain links TRBV6-5 to TRBJ2-7, with 7 bases that match TRBD1. V shed 0 bases, J shed 4 bases, and the junction held 3 bases outside the gene matches. This CDR3 has 14 amino acids. CDR1 and CDR2 (germline): MNHEY, SVGAGI. The CDR3 is CASSYSGGRYEQYF. The CDR3 region has the DNA TGTGCCAGCAGTTACTCAGGGGGCAGGTACGAGCAGTACTTC.

V is TRBV27 and J is TRBJ1-2; D not certain. CDR1 is MNHEY and CDR2 is SMNVEV in the germline V gene (reference sequence). The CDR3 length is 17 residues. Between the trimmed V and J ends, which lost 4 bases and 7 bases, there was a span of 25 bases. CDR3 residues: CASSSIGSNRYRGGYTF. The CDR3 bases are TGTGCCAGCAGTTCTATAGGGAGCAACAGATACCGGGGTGGCTACACCTTC.

V gene TRBV27 combines with J gene TRBJ2-3; D unclear. V was trimmed by 2 bases and J by 6 bases, leaving 15 bases between them. This CDR3 has 15 residues. Germline-derived CDR1 and CDR2 are MNHEY and SMNVEV (reference sequence). CDR3 DNA: TGTGCCAGCAGTTTAGTCCCGAACCCCGGGGATACGCAGTATTTT. Translation: CASSLVPNPGDTQYF.